Below are 11 T cell receptor beta chains sequenced from a single sample in a study of shared clonotypes between healthy human individuals. Profiled with immunoSEQ multiplex PCR; TCRdb holds only in-frame clones, not every one. The sample holds 2 million to 2.5 million clones, approximately 96% seen once. Sequencing was performed on naive CD4+ T cells sorted from blood. Specified subset: CD45RA+ positively selected. These receptors originate from a man aged 18 to 30 in good health.

The chain couples TRBV28 to TRBJ1-1; 10 nucleotides line up with TRBD1. V lost 4 bases, J lost 3 bases, and 2 bases stayed unmatched. Per the germline V gene, CDR1 is MDHEN and CDR2 is SYDVKM. This CDR3 contains 14 residues. The CDR3 loop is CASSSGQGHTEAFF. DNA of the CDR3: TGTGCCAGCAGTTCGGGACAGGGGCACACTGAAGCTTTCTTT.

Turning to this clone: Other DNA variants within this sample encode the same CDR3. CDR3 nucleotides: TGCGCCAGCAGTGAAAGTGGGGGTTCCTACAATGAGCAGTTCTTC. Its protein product is CASSESGGSYNEQFF. This chain links TRBV10-1 with TRBJ2-1; D may match TRBD1 or TRBD2 (5 bases each). This CDR3 region has 15 residues. The germline V gene has CDR1 WNHNN and CDR2 SYGVQD (reference sequence). V was trimmed by 3 bases and J by 1 base, leaving 10 bases between them.

J is TRBJ2-7 and V is TRBV7-9, with D tentatively TRBD1 or TRBD2 (6 bases each). This CDR3 is 14 amino acids long. V was trimmed by 5 bases and J by 6 bases, leaving 17 bases between them. Germline assignment: CDR1 SEHNR and CDR2 FQNEAQ (reference sequence). The CDR3 sequence: CASSPGAQGGEQYF. The CDR3 DNA reads TGTGCCAGCAGCCCCGGGGCACAGGGAGGCGAGCAGTACTTC.

The chain links TRBV6-5 to TRBJ1-2; 10 nucleotides match TRBD1. CDR1 is MNHEY, CDR2 SVGAGI, per germline. V was clipped by 6 bases and J by 3 bases; unmatched bases: 7. The CDR3 extends over 15 amino acids. CDR3 DNA: TGTGCCAGCAGGCGACAGGGGGCCACCCACTATGGCTACACCTTC. Protein product: CASRRQGATHYGYTF.

The genes are TRBV2 and TRBJ1-4; TRBD1 matches at 9 bases. The CDR3 runs to 14 residues. Germline CDR1 reads SNHLY; CDR2 reads FYNNEI. Trimming took 6 bases from V and 6 from J; bases not matched to a gene: 5. The CDR3: CASRMTGGDEKLFF. The CDR3 bases are TGTGCCAGCAGGATGACAGGGGGGGATGAAAAACTGTTTTTT. Using reference TRBV2 and TRBJ1-4 for the parts outside the CDR3, the full variable domain is EPEVTQTPSHQVTQMGQEVILRCVPISNHLYFYWYRQILGQKVEFLVSFYNNEISEKSEIFDDQFSVERPDGSNFTLKIRSTKLEDSAMYFCASRMTGGDEKLFFGSGTQLSVL.

This rearrangement joins TRBV14 to TRBJ2-3; D is possibly TRBD2 (6 bases). Germline assignment: CDR1 SGHDN and CDR2 FVKESK. The V and J ends lost 4 bases and 1 base respectively, with 12 bases between them. CDR3 length equals 15 residues. The CDR3 loop reads CASSLHLAGTDTQYF. CDR3 DNA sequence: TGTGCCAGCAGCCTACACTTAGCGGGCACAGATACGCAGTATTTT.

The V call is TRBV6-5, the J call TRBJ2-7; D perhaps matches TRBD1 (5 bases). Deletions cut 0 bases from V and 1 base from J, with 7 bases between. This CDR3 is 14 amino acids long. Germline V gene data show CDR1 as MNHEY and CDR2 as SVGAGI. The DNA for the CDR3 is TGTGCCAGCAGTTACTCGGACAAATCCTACGAGCAGTACTTC. Translating gives CASSYSDKSYEQYF.

V usage is TRBV6-5 and J usage is TRBJ2-2; D call uncertain. Trimming removed 7 bases from V and 0 bases from J, with 9 bases in between. In germline, CDR1 is MNHEY, CDR2 SVGAGI. CDR3 size: 14 residues. The CDR3 is CASTLEANTGELFF. The CDR3 bases are TGTGCCAGCACCTTAGAAGCGAACACCGGGGAGCTGTTTTTT.

This chain joins TRBV9 and TRBJ2-7; 7 bases line up with TRBD1. Germline CDR1 is SGDLS and CDR2 is YYNGEE. This CDR3 is built from 15 residues. The junction had 8 bases not matched to a gene; V was cut back by 3 bases and J by 2 bases. CDR3 DNA sequence: TGTGCCAGCAGCGCCCGAGGGACAGATCCCTACGAGCAGTACTTC. Protein sequence: CASSARGTDPYEQYF.

CDR3 residues: CASSLAPMGQGDEKLFF. In DNA form, the CDR3 reads TGTGCCAGCAGCTTGGCACCAATGGGACAGGGAGATGAAAAACTGTTTTTT. The chain carries TRBV5-6 and TRBJ1-4, with TRBD1 matching over 9 bases. The CDR3 totals 17 residues. J lost 6 bases, V lost 0 bases, and 9 bases had no gene match. CDR1 is SGHDT and CDR2 is YYEEEE in the germline V gene.

The chain links TRBV7-3 to TRBJ2-5; D is possibly TRBD2 (6 bases). This CDR3 is 15 amino acids long. V lost 2 bases and J 3 bases, leaving 13 bases between the germline ends. Germline V gene sequence: CDR1 SGHTA, CDR2 FQGTGA. CDR3 DNA sequence: TGTGCCAGCAGCTTAGGGGGACGGGGGAAAGAGACCCAGTACTTC. The encoded protein is CASSLGGRGKETQYF.